This section outlines one T cell receptor (beta chain) sequence together with its context. What it binds is not known. The CDR3 contains 16 residues. Per germline, CDR1 SGHTA and CDR2 FQGNSA. This record belongs to a study of T cells expressing NK-cell markers. Notes on the study in general: The CD3+CD56-NKG2C+ fraction of several donors was likewise dominated by these clonotypes.

TCRdb re-analyzed the 5' RACE reads; it lists each CDR3 protein once, without DNA. The sample totals about 260,000 distinct CDR3 sequences. This TCR derives from a man between 18 and 29 years old in good health. The gene calls are TRBV7-2 and TRBJ2-7; checking the TCRdb D call of TRBD2 is not possible without DNA. The specimen sequenced was blood T cells: a sorted CD56 or NKG2C T cell subset, CD4+ or CD8+ T cells, or bulk PBMC T cells (not recorded which). The CDR3 is CASSPTLAGDRYEQYF. Full variable domain (missing parts from reference TRBV7-2 and TRBJ2-7): GAGVSQSPSNKVTEKGKDVELRCDPISGHTALYWYRQSLGQGLEFLIYFQGNSAPDKSGLPSDRFSAERTGGSVSTLTIQRTQQEDSAVYLCASSPTLAGDRYEQYFGPGTRLTVT.